The 26 T cell receptor beta chains given below trace back to one sample, sequenced in a study of blood T cells in healthy people across ages. A second PCR of 7 to 11 cycles used a sample-barcoded 5' primer and a J-beta primer mix. MiXCR, applied by TCRdb to the 5' RACE reads, yields one record per CDR3 protein. The table shows hundreds of thousands of distinct CDR3 sequences, with more than 20% occurring only once. The same sample was also studied in work on T cells of mothers and their children.

The source material was blood. These receptors all come from a boy aged 5-17 years in good health.

This clonotype has just one count. Germline and junction disagree at one end, which may indicate a read error. V usage is TRBV7-9 and J usage is TRBJ2-6; 10 nucleotides line up with TRBD1. The CDR3 length is 17 residues. Germline CDR1 and CDR2: SEHNR and FQNEAQ (reference sequence). CDR3 sequence reads: CASSLDRGISGANVLTF. DNA for the CDR3: TGTGCCAGCAGCTTGGACAGGGGGATCTCTGGGGCCAACGTCTTGACTTTC. The full variable domain, in which reference TRBV7-9 and TRBJ2-6 provide the parts outside the CDR3, is DTGVSQNPRHKITKRGQNVTFRCDPISEHNRLYWYRQTLGQGPEFLTYFQNEAQLEKSRLLSDRFSAERPKGSFSTLEIQRTEQGDSAMYLCASSLDRGISGANVLTFGAGSRLTVL.

This clonotype appeared a few times. V and J are TRBV6-5 and TRBJ2-1; a possible D gene is TRBD2 (6 bases). The V end lost 4 bases, the J end lost 4 bases, and 20 bases lay between the germline ends. The CDR3 extends over 17 amino acids. The germline gives CDR1 MNHEY, CDR2 SVGAGI. The CDR3 protein is CASSSHSGLGEYNEQFF. The CDR3 DNA sequence: TGTGCCAGCAGTTCGCATTCGGGACTGGGGGAGTACAATGAGCAGTTCTTC.

This clonotype has more than one count but fewer than ten. The chain combines TRBV28 with TRBJ2-7, with D perhaps TRBD2 (6 bases). V was clipped by 5 bases and J by 5 bases, with 19 bases between them. Germline-derived CDR1 and CDR2 are MDHEN and SYDVKM. The CDR3 extends over 15 amino acids. The CDR3 coding sequence is TGTGCCAGCAGTCTCTTAGCGGAATCTTCGAACGAGCAGTACTTC. It yields the protein CASSLLAESSNEQYF.

In its sample, this clonotype was seen a few times. This rearrangement joins TRBV16 to TRBJ1-6, with D uncertain. Germline V gene data show CDR1 as KGHSY and CDR2 as FQNENV. Trimming took 8 bases from V and 9 from J, leaving 11 bases between them. CDR3 size: 12 residues. CDR3 sequence reads: CASGGSISPLHF. DNA of the CDR3: TGTGCCAGCGGAGGGAGCATTTCACCCCTCCACTTT.

V gene TRBV7-8 combines with J gene TRBJ2-1; perhaps D is TRBD1 or TRBD2 (6 bases each). The J call may be mistaken, given a closer DNA end match to TRBJ2-7. The CDR3 runs 13 residues. Germline values: CDR1 SGHVS, CDR2 FQNEAQ. This CDR3 is CASSLIGGHEQYF. CDR3 bases: TGTGCCAGCAGCCTTATCGGGGGCCACGAGCAGTACTTC.

This clonotype turned up a few times. The gene calls are TRBV5-1 and TRBJ1-5; D unclear. The CDR3 is made up of 15 amino acids. The V gene lost 1 base and the J gene lost 0 bases, with 8 bases spanning the gap. CDR1 SGHRS and CDR2 YFSETQ come from the germline V gene. CDR3 protein: CASSLWGDSNQPQHF. In DNA, the CDR3 is TGCGCCAGCAGCTTGTGGGGAGATAGCAATCAGCCCCAGCATTTT.

The CDR3 nucleotides are TGTGCCAGCAGCCCGTTCCCTAATGAAAAACTGTTTTTT. Protein product: CASSPFPNEKLFF. The rearrangement joins TRBV7-9 to TRBJ1-4; D gene unclear. CDR3 length: 13 residues. Germline CDR1 is SEHNR and CDR2 is FQNEAQ (reference sequence). Trimming took 5 bases from V and 3 from J, leaving 7 bases between them.

The rearrangement joins TRBV12-3 or TRBV12-4 to TRBJ1-3; D remains ambiguous. Trimming took 2 bases from V and 9 from J, leaving 2 bases between them. This CDR3 has 10 residues. The CDR3 nucleotides are TGTGCCAGCAGTTTATCCACCATATATTTT. Translating gives CASSLSTIYF.

Notes on this clonotype: The germline gene is not matched at one end of the junction; a read error may be the cause. This rearrangement joins TRBV5-1 to TRBJ2-5; the D is unclear. This CDR3 is 13 amino acids long. Germline V lookup: CDR1 SGHRS, CDR2 YFSETQ. CDR3 sequence: CAGSTSGVETQYF. In DNA, the CDR3 is TGCGCCGGCAGCACGAGTGGAGTGGAGACCCAGTACTTC.

The V and J genes are TRBV12-5 and TRBJ2-1; 8 bases align to TRBD2. Germline V gene lookup returns CDR1 LGHNT and CDR2 FRNRAP. This CDR3 region has 13 residues. The V gene end was trimmed by 9 bases and the J gene end by 10 bases; junction bases not matched to a gene: 11. The CDR3 bases are TGTGCTAGCTGGTTAGCGGGATCCCGCGAGCAGTTCTTC. It codes for CASWLAGSREQFF.

CDR3 amino acids: CASSLRGGGSQETQYF. CDR3 coding DNA: TGTGCCAGCAGTTTACGCGGCGGGGGGTCCCAAGAGACCCAGTACTTC. V gene TRBV6-2 or TRBV6-3 combines with J gene TRBJ2-5; 8 bases fit TRBD2. Germline V lookup: CDR1 MNHEY, CDR2 SVGEGT. V dropped 4 bases and J dropped 1; count of bases not matched to a gene: 8. The CDR3 has 16 amino acids.

This chain joins TRBV29-1 and TRBJ2-1; TRBD2 might be the D (5 bases). The CDR3 covers 13 residues. Trimming stripped 5 bases from V and 1 base from J, with 9 bases between. Germline values: CDR1 SQVTM, CDR2 ANQGSEA. The CDR3 protein is CSVRGGSYNEQFF. The CDR3 DNA reads TGCAGCGTTCGGGGTGGATCCTACAATGAGCAGTTCTTC.

The chain joins TRBV7-2 to TRBJ2-1; no clear D gene. V lost 2 bases and J 12 bases, leaving 14 bases between the germline ends. The germline V gene encodes CDR1 SGHTA and CDR2 FQGNSA. CDR3 length: 13 amino acids. CDR3 in amino acids: CASSLTSPIGQFF. The CDR3 region has the DNA TGTGCCAGCAGCTTAACTTCTCCTATTGGGCAGTTCTTC.

This clonotype came up a few times. J is TRBJ2-5 and V is TRBV12-3 or TRBV12-4, with a weak D call TRBD2 (6 bases). The V end was cut by 4 bases, the J end by 5 bases, with 20 bases between. The CDR3 runs to 16 residues. CDR3 DNA: TGTGCCAGCAGTTCCGACGGCGGGAACCTGGGGGAGACCCAGTACTTC. Its protein is CASSSDGGNLGETQYF.

The sample holds a few counts of this clonotype. The chain employs TRBV3-1 and TRBJ2-5; 8 bases are a match to TRBD2. The CDR3 is made up of 17 amino acids. Germline CDR1 LGHDT, CDR2 YNNKEL (reference sequence). J gave up 1 base and V 0 bases, and 7 bases lay outside the gene matches. The CDR3 DNA is TGTGCCAGCAGCCAAGATGTAGTAGCGGGGCTCCAAGAGACCCAGTACTTC. Translated, it gives CASSQDVVAGLQETQYF.

This clonotype was picked up one time. The chain's CDR3 is CASSPQGRNEQFF. Written as DNA, the CDR3 is TGTGCCAGCAGTCCCCAGGGGAGAAATGAGCAGTTCTTC. The rearrangement links TRBV3-1 to TRBJ2-1; TRBD1 is a possible D gene (6 bases). Germline assignment: CDR1 LGHDT and CDR2 YNNKEL (reference sequence). Between the trimmed V and J ends, which lost 6 bases and 7 bases, there was a span of 13 bases. The CDR3 runs 13 residues.

This clonotype was observed a few times. The chain links TRBV19 to TRBJ1-2; possible D gene TRBD1, 5 bases. From germline, CDR1 is LNHDA and CDR2 SQIVND (reference sequence). V lost 3 bases, J lost 5 bases, and 10 bases lay in between. The CDR3 covers 13 residues. The CDR3 is CASSMGEGYGYTF. CDR3 nucleotides: TGTGCCAGTAGTATGGGGGAGGGATATGGCTACACCTTC.

This clonotype showed up just a few times. V gene TRBV7-9 combines with J gene TRBJ1-2, with a weak D call TRBD1 (6 bases). Looked up from germline, CDR1 is SEHNR and CDR2 is FQNEAQ (reference sequence). V was trimmed by 2 bases and J by 2 bases, leaving 12 bases between them. The CDR3 runs to 15 residues. The CDR3 region has the DNA TGTGCCAGCAGCTTACTCGGGGGCCCGAACTATGGCTACACCTTC. Residues: CASSLLGGPNYGYTF.

This clonotype has just a few counts. One junction end does not reproduce the germline sequence, and a read error may be involved. The J gene is TRBJ2-1, the V gene TRBV12-3 or TRBV12-4, with a possible D match to TRBD2 (6 bases). The length of the CDR3 is 15 residues. Here the CDR3 reads CASSFPYDGTAPLSF. DNA for the CDR3: TGTGCCAGCAGTTTCCCCTACGACGGGACTGCCCCGTTGTCCTTC.

This clonotype was observed a few times. V is TRBV20-1 and J is TRBJ2-1; weak D call: TRBD2 (5 bases). Per germline, CDR1 DFQATT and CDR2 SNEGSKA (reference sequence). The CDR3 length is 11 residues. V was shortened by 4 bases and J by 10 bases, with 11 bases between the two germline ends. The DNA of the CDR3 is TGCAGTGCTACTGGACTGATGGAGCAGTTCTTC. Residues: CSATGLMEQFF.

This chain connects TRBV5-1 to TRBJ1-6; D is ambiguous. Germline V lookup: CDR1 SGHRS, CDR2 YFSETQ. The CDR3 consists of 14 residues. The germline V and J ends were trimmed by 0 bases and 8 bases, with 9 bases remaining between them. The CDR3: CASSLVVQDSPLHF. The CDR3 nucleotides are TGCGCCAGCAGCTTGGTGGTACAAGATTCACCCCTCCACTTT.

This clonotype was counted between two and nine times. V and J are TRBV4-3 and TRBJ1-3, with no clear D. The germline V gene encodes CDR1 LGHNA and CDR2 YSLEER. The germline V and J ends were trimmed by 3 bases and 4 bases, with 16 bases remaining between them. The CDR3 extends over 16 amino acids. In DNA form, the CDR3 reads TGCGCCAGCAGCCAGAGCCGCCGGGGTTCAGGAAACACCATATATTTT. Translation: CASSQSRRGSGNTIYF.

The V gene is TRBV11-2, the J gene TRBJ2-1; 10 bases fit TRBD2. The CDR3 contains 15 residues. Per the germline V gene, CDR1 is SGHAT and CDR2 is FQNNGV. Trimming took 1 base from V and 8 from J; bases not matched to a gene: 5. The CDR3 region is CASSLGLAGPHEQFF. CDR3 coding DNA: TGTGCCAGCAGCTTAGGACTAGCGGGCCCCCATGAGCAGTTCTTC. The full variable domain, rest sourced from reference TRBV11-2 and TRBJ2-1, is EAGVAQSPRYKIIEKRQSVAFWCNPISGHATLYWYQQILGQGPKLLIQFQNNGVVDDSQLPKDRFSAERLKGVDSTLKIQPAKLEDSAVYLCASSLGLAGPHEQFFGPGTRLTVL.

The rearrangement links TRBV10-1 to TRBJ2-2; maybe TRBD1 (6 bases). The V end was cut by 4 bases, the J end by 3 bases, with 6 bases between. The V gene's germline CDR1 is WNHNN and CDR2 SYGVQD (reference sequence). CDR3 length equals 13 residues. The chain's CDR3 is CASSGQDTGELFF. The CDR3 bases are TGCGCCAGCAGTGGACAGGACACCGGGGAGCTGTTTTTT.

This clonotype was found a few times. This sequence joins TRBV4-2 and TRBJ1-1, with 9 bases fitting TRBD1. Germline CDR1 reads LGHNA; CDR2 reads YNFKEQ. The CDR3 is 16 residues long. J lost 6 bases, V lost 0 bases, and 8 bases had no gene match. CDR3 sequence (DNA): TGTGCCAGCAGCCAAGACCCCGGGACAGGGTACGCTGAAGCTTTCTTT. Translating it yields CASSQDPGTGYAEAFF.

This chain joins TRBV9 and TRBJ1-1, with 7 nucleotides matching TRBD1. This CDR3 comprises 14 residues. The germline V gene has CDR1 SGDLS and CDR2 YYNGEE. With 2 bases clipped from V and 2 bases from J, the junction kept 3 bases outside the gene matches. CDR3 in amino acids: CASSVEGANTEAFF. The CDR3 DNA follows: TGTGCCAGCAGCGTCGAGGGGGCCAACACTGAAGCTTTCTTT.